This T cell receptor (beta chain) was identified during a study of response to subunit inactivated influenza vaccine. This CDR3 has 13 amino acids. V gave up 11 bases and J gave up 0 bases, with 13 bases separating them. CDR1 is MNHNS, CDR2 SASEGT, per germline. TCRdb analysed the RT-PCR reads with MiXCR anew, one entry per CDR3 protein. The sample yields roughly 500,000 distinct CDR3 sequences, approximately 15% seen once. The TCR sequence derives from a man aged 50-75 years who received an inactivated influenza vaccine. Sequences were derived from CD4+ T cells sorted from PBMCs, sampled less than 30 months after vaccination. The chain uses TRBV6-1 and TRBJ2-5; possibly TRBD2 for D (6 bases). This chain's CDR3 is CAVGGGYQETQYF. DNA for the CDR3: TGTGCCGTGGGTGGGGGGTACCAAGAGACCCAGTACTTC.